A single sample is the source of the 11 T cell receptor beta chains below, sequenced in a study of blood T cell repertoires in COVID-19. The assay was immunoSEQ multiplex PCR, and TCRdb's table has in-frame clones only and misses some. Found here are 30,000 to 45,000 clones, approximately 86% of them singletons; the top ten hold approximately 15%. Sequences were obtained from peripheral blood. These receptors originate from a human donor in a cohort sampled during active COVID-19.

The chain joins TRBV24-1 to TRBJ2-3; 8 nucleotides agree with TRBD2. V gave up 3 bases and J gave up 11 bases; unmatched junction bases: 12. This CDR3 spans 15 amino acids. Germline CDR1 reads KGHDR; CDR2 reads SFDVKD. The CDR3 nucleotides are TGTGCCACCAGTGATCTTTCCCGGGGGGGCTTCGTGCAGTATTTT. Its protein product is CATSDLSRGGFVQYF.

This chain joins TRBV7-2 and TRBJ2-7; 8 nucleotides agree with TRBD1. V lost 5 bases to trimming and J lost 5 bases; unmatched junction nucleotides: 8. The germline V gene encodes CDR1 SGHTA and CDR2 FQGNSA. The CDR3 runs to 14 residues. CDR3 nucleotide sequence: TGTGCCAGCAGCCCAGACAGGGGTCTTAACGAGCAGTACTTC. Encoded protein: CASSPDRGLNEQYF.

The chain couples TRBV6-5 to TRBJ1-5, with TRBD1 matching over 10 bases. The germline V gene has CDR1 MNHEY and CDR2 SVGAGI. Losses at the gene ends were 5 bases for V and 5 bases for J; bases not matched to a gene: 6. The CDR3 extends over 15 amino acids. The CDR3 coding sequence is TGTGCCAGCAGTACAGACAGGGGGCGGTATCAGCCCCAGCATTTT. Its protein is CASSTDRGRYQPQHF.

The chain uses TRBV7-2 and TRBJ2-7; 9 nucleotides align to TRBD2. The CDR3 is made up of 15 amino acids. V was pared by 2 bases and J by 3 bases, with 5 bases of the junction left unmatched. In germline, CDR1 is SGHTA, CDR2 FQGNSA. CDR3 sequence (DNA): TGTGCCAGCAGCTTAATCAGCGGGGGGTACTACGAGCAGTACTTC. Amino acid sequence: CASSLISGGYYEQYF.

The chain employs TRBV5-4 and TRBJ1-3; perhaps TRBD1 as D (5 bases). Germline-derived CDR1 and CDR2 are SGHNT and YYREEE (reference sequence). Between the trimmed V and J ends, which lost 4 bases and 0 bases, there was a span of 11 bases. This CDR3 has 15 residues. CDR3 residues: CASSRTGGSGNTIYF. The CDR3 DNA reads TGTGCCAGCAGCCGAACCGGGGGCTCTGGAAACACCATATATTTT. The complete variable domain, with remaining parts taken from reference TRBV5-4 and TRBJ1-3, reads ETGVTQSPTHLIKTRGQQVTLRCSSQSGHNTVSWYQQALGQGPQFIFQYYREEENGRGNFPPRFSGLQFPNYSSELNVNALELDDSALYLCASSRTGGSGNTIYFGEGSWLTVV.

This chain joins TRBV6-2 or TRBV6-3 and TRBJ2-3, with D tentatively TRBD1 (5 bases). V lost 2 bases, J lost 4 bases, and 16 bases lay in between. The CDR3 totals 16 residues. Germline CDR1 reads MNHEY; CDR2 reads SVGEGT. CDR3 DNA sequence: TGTGCCAGCAGTTACGGAAGCCAGGGTGGGTCAGATACGCAGTATTTT. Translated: CASSYGSQGGSDTQYF.

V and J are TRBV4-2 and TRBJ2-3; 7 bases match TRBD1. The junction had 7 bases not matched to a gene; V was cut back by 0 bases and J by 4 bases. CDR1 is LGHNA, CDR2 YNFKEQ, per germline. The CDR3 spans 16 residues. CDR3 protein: CASSQEKTGLADTQYF. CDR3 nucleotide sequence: TGTGCCAGCAGCCAAGAAAAGACAGGGCTGGCAGATACGCAGTATTTT.

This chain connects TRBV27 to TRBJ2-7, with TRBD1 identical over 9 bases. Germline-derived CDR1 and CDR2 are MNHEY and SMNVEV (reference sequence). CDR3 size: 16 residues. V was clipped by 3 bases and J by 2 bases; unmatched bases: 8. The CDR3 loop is CASSFRSGTGPYEQYF. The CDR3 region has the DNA TGTGCCAGCAGTTTCCGATCCGGGACAGGGCCCTACGAGCAGTACTTC.

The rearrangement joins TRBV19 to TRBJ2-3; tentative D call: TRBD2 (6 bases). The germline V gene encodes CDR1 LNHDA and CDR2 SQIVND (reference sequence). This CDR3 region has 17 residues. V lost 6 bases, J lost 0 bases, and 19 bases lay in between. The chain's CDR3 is CASRPPAGGASTDTQYF. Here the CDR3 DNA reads TGTGCCAGTAGACCCCCCGCTGGCGGGGCTAGCACAGATACGCAGTATTTT.

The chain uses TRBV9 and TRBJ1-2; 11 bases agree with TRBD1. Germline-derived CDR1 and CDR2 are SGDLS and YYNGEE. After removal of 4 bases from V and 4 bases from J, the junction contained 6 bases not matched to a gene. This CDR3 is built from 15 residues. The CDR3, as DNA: TGTGCCAGCAGCCCGGGGGACAGGGGGTCCTATGGCTACACCTTC. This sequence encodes CASSPGDRGSYGYTF.

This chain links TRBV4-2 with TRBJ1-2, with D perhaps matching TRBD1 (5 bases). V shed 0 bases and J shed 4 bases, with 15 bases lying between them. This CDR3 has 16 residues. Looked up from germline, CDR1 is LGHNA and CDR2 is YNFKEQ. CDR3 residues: CASSQDEKAGPYGYTF. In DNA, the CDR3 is TGTGCCAGCAGCCAAGACGAAAAGGCAGGGCCCTATGGCTACACCTTC.